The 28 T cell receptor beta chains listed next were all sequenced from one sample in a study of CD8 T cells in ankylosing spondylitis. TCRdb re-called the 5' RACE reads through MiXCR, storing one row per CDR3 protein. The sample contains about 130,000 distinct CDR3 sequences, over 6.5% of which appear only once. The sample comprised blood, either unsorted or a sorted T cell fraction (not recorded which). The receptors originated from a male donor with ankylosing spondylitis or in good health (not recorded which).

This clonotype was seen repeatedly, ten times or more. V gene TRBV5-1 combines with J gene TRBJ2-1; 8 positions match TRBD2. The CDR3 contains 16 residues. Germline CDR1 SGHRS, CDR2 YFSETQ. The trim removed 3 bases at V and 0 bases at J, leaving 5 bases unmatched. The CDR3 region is CASSSLAGSSYNEQFF. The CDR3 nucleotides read TGCGCCAGCAGCTCGTTAGCGGGATCCTCCTACAATGAGCAGTTCTTC.

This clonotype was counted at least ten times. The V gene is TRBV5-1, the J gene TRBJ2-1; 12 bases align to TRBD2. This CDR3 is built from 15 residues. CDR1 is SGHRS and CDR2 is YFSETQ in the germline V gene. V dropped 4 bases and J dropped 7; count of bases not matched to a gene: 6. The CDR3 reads CASSPLAGGLNEQFF. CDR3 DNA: TGCGCCAGCAGCCCTCTAGCGGGGGGGCTTAATGAGCAGTTCTTC. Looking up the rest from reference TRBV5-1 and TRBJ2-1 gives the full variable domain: KAGVTQTPRYLIKTRGQQVTLSCSPISGHRSVSWYQQTPGQGLQFLFEYFSETQRNKGNFPGRFSGRQFSNSRSEMNVSTLELGDSALYLCASSPLAGGLNEQFFGPGTRLTVL.

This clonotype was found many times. CDR3 nucleotide sequence: TGCAGTGCTAGAGATCCCAGGCAAGAGACCCAGTACTTC. Translating gives CSARDPRQETQYF. The chain links TRBV20-1 to TRBJ2-5; no firm D call. The CDR3 runs 13 residues. Trimming removed 0 bases from V and 2 bases from J, with 7 bases in between. Germline loops: CDR1 DFQATT, CDR2 SNEGSKA (reference sequence).

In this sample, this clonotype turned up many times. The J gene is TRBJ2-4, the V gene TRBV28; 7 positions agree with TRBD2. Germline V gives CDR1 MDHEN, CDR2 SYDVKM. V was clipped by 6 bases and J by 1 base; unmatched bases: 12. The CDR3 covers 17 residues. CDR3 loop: CASSQIAVSGAKNIQYF. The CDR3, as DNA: TGTGCCAGCAGCCAAATAGCGGTTAGCGGGGCCAAAAACATTCAGTACTTC.

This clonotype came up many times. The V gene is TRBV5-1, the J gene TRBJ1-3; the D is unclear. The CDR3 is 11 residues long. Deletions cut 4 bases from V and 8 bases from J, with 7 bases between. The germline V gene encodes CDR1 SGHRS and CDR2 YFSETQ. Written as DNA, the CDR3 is TGCGCCAGCAGCCTCGGGGACACCATATATTTT. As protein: CASSLGDTIYF.

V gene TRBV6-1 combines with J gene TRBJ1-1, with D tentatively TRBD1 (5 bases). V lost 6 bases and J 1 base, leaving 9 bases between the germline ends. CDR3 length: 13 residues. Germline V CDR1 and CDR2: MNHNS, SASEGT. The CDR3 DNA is TGTGCCAGCAGGACCAGGGAGAACACTGAAGCTTTCTTT. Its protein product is CASRTRENTEAFF.

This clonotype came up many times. The CDR3 DNA follows: TGTGCCAGCAGCCAAGAGTCCCTCACCTACGAGCAGTACTTC. Protein product: CASSQESLTYEQYF. The V and J genes are TRBV3-1 and TRBJ2-7; D not resolved. Trimming left V 0 bases short and J 2 bases short, with 8 bases between. CDR1 is LGHDT, CDR2 YNNKEL, per germline (reference sequence). The CDR3 consists of 14 residues.

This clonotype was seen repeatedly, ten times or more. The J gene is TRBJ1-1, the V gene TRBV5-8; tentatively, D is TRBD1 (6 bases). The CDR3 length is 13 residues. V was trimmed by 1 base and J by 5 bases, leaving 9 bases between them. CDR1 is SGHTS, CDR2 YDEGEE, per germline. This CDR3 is CASSLFRGTEAFF. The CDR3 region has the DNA TGTGCCAGCAGCTTGTTCAGGGGAACTGAAGCTTTCTTT.

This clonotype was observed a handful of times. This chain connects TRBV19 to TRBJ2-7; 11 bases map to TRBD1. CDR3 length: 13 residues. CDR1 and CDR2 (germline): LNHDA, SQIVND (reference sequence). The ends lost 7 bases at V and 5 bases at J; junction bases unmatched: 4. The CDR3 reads CASMRTGGDEQYF. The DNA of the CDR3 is TGTGCCAGTATGCGGACAGGGGGCGACGAGCAGTACTTC.

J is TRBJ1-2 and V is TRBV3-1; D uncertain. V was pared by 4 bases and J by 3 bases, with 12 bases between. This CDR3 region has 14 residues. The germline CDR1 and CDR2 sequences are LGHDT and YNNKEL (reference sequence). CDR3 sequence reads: CASSPVRGDYGYTF. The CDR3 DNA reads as TGTGCCAGCAGCCCAGTCCGCGGGGACTATGGCTACACCTTC.

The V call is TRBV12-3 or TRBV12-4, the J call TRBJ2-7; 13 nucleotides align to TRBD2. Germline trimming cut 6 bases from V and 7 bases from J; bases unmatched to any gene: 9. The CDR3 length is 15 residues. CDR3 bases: TGTGCCAGCAGACCTGGACTAGCGGGAGAGGGGGAGCAGTACTTC. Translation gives CASRPGLAGEGEQYF.

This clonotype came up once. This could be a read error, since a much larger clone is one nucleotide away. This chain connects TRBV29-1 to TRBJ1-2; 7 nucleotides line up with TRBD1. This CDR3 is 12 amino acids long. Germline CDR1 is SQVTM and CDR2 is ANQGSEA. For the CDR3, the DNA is TGCAGCGTTGAGTGGGACAGCTATGGCTGCACCTTC. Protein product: CSVEWDSYGCTF.

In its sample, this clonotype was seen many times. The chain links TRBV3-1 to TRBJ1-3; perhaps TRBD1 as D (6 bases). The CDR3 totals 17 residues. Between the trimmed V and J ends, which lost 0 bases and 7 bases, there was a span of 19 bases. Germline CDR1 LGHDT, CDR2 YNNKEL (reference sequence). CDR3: CASSQEVGRGASNTIYF. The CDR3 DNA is TGTGCCAGCAGCCAAGAGGTTGGCAGGGGAGCCTCGAACACCATATATTTT.

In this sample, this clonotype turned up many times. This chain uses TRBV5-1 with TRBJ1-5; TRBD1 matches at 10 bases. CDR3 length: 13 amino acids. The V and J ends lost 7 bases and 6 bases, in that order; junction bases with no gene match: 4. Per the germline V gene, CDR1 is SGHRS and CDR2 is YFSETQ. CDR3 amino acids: CASRQGASQPQHF. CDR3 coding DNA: TGCGCCAGCCGACAGGGGGCCAGTCAGCCCCAGCATTTT.

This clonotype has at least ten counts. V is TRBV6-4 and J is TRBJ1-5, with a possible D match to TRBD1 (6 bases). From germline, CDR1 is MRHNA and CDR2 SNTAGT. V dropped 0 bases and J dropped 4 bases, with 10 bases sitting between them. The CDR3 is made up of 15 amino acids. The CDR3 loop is CASSDSQGTNQPQHF. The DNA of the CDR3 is TGTGCCAGCAGTGACTCTCAGGGGACTAATCAGCCCCAGCATTTT.

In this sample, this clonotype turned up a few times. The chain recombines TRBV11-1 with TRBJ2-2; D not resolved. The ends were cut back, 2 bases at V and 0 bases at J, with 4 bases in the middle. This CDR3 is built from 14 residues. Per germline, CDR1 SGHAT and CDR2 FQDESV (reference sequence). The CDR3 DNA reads TGTGCCAGCAGCTTACCAGCGAACACCGGGGAGCTGTTTTTT. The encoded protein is CASSLPANTGELFF.

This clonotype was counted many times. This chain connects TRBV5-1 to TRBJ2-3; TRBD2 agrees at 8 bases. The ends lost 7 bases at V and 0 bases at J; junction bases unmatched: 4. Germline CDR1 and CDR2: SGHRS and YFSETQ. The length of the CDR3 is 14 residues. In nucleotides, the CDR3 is TGCGCCAGCCGGGGGGGCCCTAGCACAGATACGCAGTATTTT. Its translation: CASRGGPSTDTQYF.

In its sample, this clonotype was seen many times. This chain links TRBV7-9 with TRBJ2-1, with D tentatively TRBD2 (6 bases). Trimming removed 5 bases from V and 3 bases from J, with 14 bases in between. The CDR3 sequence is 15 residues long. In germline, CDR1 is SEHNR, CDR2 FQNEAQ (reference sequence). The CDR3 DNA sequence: TGTGCCAGCAGCGGCCCTCGCGGGGTCTACAATGAGCAGTTCTTC. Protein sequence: CASSGPRGVYNEQFF.

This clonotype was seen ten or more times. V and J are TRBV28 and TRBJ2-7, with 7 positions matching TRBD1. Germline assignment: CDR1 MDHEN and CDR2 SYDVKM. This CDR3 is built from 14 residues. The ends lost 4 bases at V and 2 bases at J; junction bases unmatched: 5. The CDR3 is CASSYRQGPYEQYF. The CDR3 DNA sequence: TGTGCCAGCAGTTATAGACAGGGCCCCTACGAGCAGTACTTC.

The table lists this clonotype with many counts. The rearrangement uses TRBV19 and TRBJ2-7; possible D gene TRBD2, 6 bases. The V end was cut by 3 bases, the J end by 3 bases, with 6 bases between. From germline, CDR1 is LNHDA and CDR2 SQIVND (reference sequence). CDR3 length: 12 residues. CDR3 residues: CASSMGGYEQYF. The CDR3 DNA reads TGTGCCAGTAGTATGGGGGGCTACGAGCAGTACTTC. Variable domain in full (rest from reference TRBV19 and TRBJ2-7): DGGITQSPKYLFRKEGQNVTLSCEQNLNHDAMYWYRQDPGQGLRLIYYSQIVNDFQKGDIAEGYSVSREKKESFPLTVTSAQKNPTAFYLCASSMGGYEQYFGPGTRLTVT.

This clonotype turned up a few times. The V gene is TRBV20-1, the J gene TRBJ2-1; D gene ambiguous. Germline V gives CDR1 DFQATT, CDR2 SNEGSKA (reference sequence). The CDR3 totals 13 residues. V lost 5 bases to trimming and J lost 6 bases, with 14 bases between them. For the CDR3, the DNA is TGCAGTGCTCGGTGGTCAGGAACCAATGAGCAGTTCTTC. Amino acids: CSARWSGTNEQFF.

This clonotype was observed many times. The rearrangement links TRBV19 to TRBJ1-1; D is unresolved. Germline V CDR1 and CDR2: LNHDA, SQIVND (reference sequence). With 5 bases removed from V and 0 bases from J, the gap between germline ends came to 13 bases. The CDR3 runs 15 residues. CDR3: CASSPAVQLNTEAFF. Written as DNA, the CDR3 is TGTGCCAGTAGTCCGGCCGTGCAGTTGAACACTGAAGCTTTCTTT.

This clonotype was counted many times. The chain's CDR3 is CASSVGGTPPYEQYF. The CDR3 coding sequence is TGTGCCAGCAGCGTAGGCGGGACTCCCCCCTACGAGCAGTACTTC. The V call is TRBV9, the J call TRBJ2-7; possibly TRBD2 for D (6 bases). Germline values: CDR1 SGDLS, CDR2 YYNGEE. V lost 0 bases, J lost 2 bases, and 12 bases lay in between. CDR3 length equals 15 residues.

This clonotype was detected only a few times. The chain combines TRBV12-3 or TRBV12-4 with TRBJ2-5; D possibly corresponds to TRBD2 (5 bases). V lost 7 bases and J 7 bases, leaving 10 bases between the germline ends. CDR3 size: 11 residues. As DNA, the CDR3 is TGTGCCAGCACCTCCGGGATGACCCAGTACTTC. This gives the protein CASTSGMTQYF.

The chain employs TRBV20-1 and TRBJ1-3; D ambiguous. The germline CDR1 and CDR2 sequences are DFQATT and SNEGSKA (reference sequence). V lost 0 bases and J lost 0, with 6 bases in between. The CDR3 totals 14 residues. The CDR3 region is CSAREAGSGNTIYF. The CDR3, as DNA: TGCAGTGCTAGAGAAGCAGGCTCTGGAAACACCATATATTTT.

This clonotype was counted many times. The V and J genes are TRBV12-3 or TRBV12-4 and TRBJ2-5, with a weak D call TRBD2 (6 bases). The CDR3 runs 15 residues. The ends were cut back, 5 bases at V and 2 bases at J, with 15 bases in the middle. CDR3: CASSPTSGGQETQYF. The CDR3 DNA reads TGTGCCAGCAGTCCGACTAGTGGGGGGCAAGAGACCCAGTACTTC.

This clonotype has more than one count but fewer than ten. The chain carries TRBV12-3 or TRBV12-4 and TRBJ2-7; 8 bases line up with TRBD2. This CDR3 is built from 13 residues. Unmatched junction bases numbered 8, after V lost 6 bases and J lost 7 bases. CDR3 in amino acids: CASRLTSGGEQYF. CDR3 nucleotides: TGTGCCAGCAGACTTACTAGCGGAGGGGAGCAGTACTTC.

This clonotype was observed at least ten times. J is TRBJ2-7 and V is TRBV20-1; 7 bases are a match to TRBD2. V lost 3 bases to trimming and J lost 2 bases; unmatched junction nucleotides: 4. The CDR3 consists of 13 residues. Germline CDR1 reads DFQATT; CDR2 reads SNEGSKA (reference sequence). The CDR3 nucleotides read TGCAGTGCTAGCGGACGGGGGGCCTACGAGCAGTACTTC. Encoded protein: CSASGRGAYEQYF.